This T cell receptor beta chain was recorded in a study of T cell repertoires in cytomegalovirus infection. V was pared by 11 bases and J by 0 bases, with 26 bases between. CDR1 is SGHAT and CDR2 is FQNNGV in the germline V gene. CDR3 length: 18 amino acids. TCRdb re-derived calls from the reads in MiXCR, one entry per CDR3 protein. The repertoire has about 300,000 distinct CDR3 sequences, roughly 9.3% of them found once; the top ten carry approximately 2.3%. Material: PBMCs. The TCR sequence derives from a human donor in good health (CMV status not recorded). Some clones in this sample may be carry-over from other donors' samples. This chain joins TRBV11-2 and TRBJ1-3, with D perhaps TRBD1 (6 bases). The CDR3, as DNA: TGTGCCCGCCGACATCAACAGGGTTTCACTGGCTCTGGAAACACCATATATTTT. It yields the protein CARRHQQGFTGSGNTIYF.